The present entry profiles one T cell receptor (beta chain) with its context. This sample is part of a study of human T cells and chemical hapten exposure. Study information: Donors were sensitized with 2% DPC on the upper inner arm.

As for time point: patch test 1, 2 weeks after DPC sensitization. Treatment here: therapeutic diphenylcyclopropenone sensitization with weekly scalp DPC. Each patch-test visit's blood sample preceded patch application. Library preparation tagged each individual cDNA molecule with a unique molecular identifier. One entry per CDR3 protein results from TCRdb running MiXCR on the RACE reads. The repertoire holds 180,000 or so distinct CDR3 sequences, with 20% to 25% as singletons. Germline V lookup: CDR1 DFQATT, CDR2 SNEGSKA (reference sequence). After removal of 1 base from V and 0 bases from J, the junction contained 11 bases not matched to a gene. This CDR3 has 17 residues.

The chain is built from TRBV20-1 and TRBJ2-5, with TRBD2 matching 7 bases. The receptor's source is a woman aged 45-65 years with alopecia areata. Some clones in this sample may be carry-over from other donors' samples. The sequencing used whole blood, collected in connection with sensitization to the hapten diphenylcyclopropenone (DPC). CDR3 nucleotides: TGCAGTGCTAGAGGAACGAGGGCGGGAGAGTACCAAGAGACCCAGTACTTC. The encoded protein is CSARGTRAGEYQETQYF.